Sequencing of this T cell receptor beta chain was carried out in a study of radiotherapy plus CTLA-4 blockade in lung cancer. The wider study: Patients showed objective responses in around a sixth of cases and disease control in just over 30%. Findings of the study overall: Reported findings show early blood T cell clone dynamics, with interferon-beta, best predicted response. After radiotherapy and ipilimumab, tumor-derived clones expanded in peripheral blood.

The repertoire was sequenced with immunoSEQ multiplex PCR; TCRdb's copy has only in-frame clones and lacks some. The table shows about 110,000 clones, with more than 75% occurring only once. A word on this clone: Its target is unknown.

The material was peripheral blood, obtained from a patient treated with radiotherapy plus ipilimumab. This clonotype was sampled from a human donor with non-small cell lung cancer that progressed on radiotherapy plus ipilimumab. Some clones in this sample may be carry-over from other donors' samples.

CDR3 sequence reads: CASSLAGPWGETQYF. CDR3 DNA sequence: TGCGCCAGCAGCTTGGCCGGTCCGTGGGGGGAGACCCAGTACTTC. The chain uses TRBV5-1 and TRBJ2-5, with D possibly called TRBD1 or TRBD2 (5 bases each). Germline CDR1 reads SGHRS; CDR2 reads YFSETQ. V shed 0 bases and J shed 5 bases, with 14 bases lying between them. The CDR3 runs 15 residues.